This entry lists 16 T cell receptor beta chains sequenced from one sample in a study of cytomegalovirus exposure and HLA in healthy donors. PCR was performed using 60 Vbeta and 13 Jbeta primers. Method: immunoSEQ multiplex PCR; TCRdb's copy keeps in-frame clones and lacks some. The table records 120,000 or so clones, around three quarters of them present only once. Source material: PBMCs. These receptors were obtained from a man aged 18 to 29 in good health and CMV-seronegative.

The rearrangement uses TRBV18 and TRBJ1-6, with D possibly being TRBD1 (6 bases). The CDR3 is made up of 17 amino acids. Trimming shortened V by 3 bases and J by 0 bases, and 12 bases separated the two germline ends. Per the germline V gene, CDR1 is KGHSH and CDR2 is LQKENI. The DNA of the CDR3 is TGTGCCAGCTCACCGGACAGTACGCGCTCCTATAATTCACCCCTCCACTTT. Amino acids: CASSPDSTRSYNSPLHF.

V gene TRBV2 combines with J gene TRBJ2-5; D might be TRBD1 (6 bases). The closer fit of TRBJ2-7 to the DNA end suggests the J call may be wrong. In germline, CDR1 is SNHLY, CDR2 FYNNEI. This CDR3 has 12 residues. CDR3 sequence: CASGGQFYEQYF. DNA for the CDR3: TGTGCCAGCGGAGGACAGTTCTACGAGCAGTACTTC.

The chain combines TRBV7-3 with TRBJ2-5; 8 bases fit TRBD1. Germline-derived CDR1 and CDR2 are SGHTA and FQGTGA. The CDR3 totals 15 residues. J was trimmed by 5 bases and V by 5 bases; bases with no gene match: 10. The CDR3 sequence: CASSDSPGGGETQYF. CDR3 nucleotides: TGTGCCAGCAGCGACTCCCCAGGGGGCGGGGAGACCCAGTACTTC.

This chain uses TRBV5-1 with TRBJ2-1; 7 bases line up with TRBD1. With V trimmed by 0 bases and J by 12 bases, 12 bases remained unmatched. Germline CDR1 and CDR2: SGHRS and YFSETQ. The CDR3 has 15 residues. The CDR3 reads CASSLGTGQAWGQFF. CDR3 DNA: TGCGCCAGCAGCTTGGGGACTGGACAGGCCTGGGGGCAGTTCTTC.

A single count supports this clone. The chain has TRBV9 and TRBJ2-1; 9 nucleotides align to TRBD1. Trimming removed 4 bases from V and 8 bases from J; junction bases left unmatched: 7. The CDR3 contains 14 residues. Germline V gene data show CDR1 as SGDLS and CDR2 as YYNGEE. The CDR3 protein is CASSSGTGIDEQFF. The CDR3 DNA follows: TGTGCCAGCAGCTCCGGGACAGGGATTGATGAGCAGTTCTTC. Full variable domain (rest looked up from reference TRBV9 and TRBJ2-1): DSGVTQTPKHLITATGQRVTLRCSPRSGDLSVYWYQQSLDQGLQFLIQYYNGEERAKGNILERFSAQQFPDLHSELNLSSLELGDSALYFCASSSGTGIDEQFFGPGTRLTVL.

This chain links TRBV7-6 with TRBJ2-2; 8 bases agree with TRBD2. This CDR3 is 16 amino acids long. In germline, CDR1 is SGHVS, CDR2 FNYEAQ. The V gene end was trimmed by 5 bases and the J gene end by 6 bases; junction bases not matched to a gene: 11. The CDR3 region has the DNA TGTGCCAGCAGCCTTACACTAGCGGCCGCGGCCGGGGAGCTGTTTTTT. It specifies CASSLTLAAAAGELFF.

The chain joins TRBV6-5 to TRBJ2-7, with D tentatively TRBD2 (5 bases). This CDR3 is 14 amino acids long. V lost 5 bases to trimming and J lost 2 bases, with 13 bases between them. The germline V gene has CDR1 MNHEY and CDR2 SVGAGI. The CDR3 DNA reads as TGTGCCAGCAGTGAATACAGACTAACCTACGAGCAGTACGTC. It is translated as CASSEYRLTYEQYV.

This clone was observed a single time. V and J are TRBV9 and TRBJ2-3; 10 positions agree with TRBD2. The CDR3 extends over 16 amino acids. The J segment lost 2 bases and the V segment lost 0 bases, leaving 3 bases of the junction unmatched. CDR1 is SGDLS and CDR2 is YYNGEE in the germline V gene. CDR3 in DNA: TGTGCCAGCAGCGTAGGGACTAGCGGACTCACAGATACGCAGTATTTT. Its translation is CASSVGTSGLTDTQYF.

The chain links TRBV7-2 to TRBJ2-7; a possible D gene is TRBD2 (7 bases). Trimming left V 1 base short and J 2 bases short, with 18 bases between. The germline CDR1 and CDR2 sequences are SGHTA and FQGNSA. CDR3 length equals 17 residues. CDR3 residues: CASSLGSGGSLPYEQYV. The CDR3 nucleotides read TGTGCCAGCAGCTTAGGGTCGGGGGGCTCTTTGCCCTACGAGCAGTACGTC.

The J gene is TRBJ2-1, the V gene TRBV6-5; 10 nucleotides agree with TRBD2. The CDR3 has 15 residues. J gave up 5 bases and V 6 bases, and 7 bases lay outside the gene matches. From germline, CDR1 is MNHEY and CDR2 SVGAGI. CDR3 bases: TGTGCCAGCAGCCGCGGACTAGCGGATAACAATGAGCAGTTCTTC. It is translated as CASSRGLADNNEQFF.

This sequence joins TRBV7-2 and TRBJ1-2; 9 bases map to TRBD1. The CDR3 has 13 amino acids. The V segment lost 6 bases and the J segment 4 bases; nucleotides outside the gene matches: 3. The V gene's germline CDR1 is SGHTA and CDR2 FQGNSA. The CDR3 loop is CASSQGQGYGYTF. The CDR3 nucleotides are TGTGCCAGCAGTCAGGGACAGGGCTATGGCTACACCTTC.

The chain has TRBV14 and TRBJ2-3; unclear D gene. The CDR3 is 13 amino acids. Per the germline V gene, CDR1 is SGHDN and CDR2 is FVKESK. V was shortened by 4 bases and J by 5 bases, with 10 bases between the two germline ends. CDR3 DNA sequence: TGTGCCAGCAGCCTGGCGGTGGGAGATACGCAGTATTTT. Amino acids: CASSLAVGDTQYF.

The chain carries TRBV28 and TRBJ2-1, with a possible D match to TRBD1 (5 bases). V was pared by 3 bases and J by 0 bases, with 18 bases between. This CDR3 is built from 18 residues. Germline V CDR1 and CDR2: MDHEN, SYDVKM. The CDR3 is CASSFFIGALSSYNEQFF. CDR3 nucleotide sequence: TGTGCCAGCAGTTTTTTTATAGGGGCTCTGAGCTCCTACAATGAGCAGTTCTTC.

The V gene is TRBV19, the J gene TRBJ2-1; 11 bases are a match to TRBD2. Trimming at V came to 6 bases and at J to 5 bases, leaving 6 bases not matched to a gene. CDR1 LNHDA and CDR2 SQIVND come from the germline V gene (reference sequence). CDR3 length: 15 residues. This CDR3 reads CASSSGTSGNNEQFF. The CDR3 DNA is TGTGCCAGTAGCTCCGGGACTAGCGGCAACAATGAGCAGTTCTTC.

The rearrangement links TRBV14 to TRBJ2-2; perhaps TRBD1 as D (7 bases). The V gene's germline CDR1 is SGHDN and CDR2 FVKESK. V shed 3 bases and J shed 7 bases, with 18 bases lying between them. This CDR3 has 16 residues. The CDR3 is CASSHSGRGAVGELFF. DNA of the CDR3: TGTGCCAGCAGCCACTCCGGCAGGGGGGCTGTCGGGGAGCTGTTTTTT.

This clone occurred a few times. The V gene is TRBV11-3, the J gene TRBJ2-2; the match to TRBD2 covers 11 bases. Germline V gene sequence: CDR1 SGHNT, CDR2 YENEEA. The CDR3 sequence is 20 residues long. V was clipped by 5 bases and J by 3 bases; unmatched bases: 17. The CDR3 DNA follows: TGTGCCAGCAGCCACCCAACGCACATAACTAGCGGGAGAGACACCGGGGAGCTGTTTTTT. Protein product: CASSHPTHITSGRDTGELFF.